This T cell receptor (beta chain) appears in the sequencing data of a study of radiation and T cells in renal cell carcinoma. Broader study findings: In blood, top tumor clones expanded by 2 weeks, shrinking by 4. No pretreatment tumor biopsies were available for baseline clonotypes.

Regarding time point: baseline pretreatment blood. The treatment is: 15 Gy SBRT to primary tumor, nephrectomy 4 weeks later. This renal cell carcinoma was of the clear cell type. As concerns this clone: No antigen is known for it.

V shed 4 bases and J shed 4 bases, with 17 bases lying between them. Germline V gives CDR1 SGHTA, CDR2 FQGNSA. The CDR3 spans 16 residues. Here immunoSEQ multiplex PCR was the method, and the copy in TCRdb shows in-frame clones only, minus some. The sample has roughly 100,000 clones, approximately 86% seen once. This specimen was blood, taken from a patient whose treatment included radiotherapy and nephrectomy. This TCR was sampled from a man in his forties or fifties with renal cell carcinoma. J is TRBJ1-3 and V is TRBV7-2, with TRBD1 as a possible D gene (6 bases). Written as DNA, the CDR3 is TGTGCCAGCAGCTCCTTTAGAGGGGGTTTAGGAAACACCATATATTTT. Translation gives CASSSFRGGLGNTIYF.